Described below is a single T cell receptor (beta chain) sequence and its context. This sample is drawn from a study of blood T cells in healthy people across ages. A second PCR of 7 to 11 cycles used a sample-barcoded 5' primer and a J-beta primer mix. TCRdb re-derived calls from the 5' RACE reads in MiXCR, one entry per CDR3 protein. The table records under 1,000,000 distinct CDR3 sequences, under 40% of them present only once. Each of the donors had approximately 10 milliliters of peripheral blood drawn into EDTA-treated Vacutainer tubes. The germline CDR1 and CDR2 sequences are MNHEY and SVGEGT. The ends lost 2 bases at V and 4 bases at J; junction bases unmatched: 4. The CDR3 extends over 15 amino acids.

Specimen: blood. The chain uses TRBV6-2 or TRBV6-3 and TRBJ1-1, with 10 bases that match TRBD1. The TCR comes from a man aged 18-30 years in good health. The CDR3 loop is CASSYGQGGSTEAFF. As DNA, the CDR3 is TGTGCCAGCAGTTACGGACAGGGGGGGAGCACTGAAGCTTTCTTT.